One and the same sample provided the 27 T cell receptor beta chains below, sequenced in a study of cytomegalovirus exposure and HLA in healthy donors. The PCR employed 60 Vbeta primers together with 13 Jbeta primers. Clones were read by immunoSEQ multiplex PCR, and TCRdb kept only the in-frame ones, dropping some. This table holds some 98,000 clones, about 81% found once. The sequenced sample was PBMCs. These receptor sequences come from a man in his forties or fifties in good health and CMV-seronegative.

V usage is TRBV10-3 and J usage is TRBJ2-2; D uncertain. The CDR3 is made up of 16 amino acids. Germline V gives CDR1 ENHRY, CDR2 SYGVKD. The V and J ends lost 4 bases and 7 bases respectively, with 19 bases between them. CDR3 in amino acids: CAISARSERVGGELFF. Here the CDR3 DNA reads TGTGCCATCAGTGCGAGATCAGAACGGGTCGGCGGGGAGCTGTTTTTT.

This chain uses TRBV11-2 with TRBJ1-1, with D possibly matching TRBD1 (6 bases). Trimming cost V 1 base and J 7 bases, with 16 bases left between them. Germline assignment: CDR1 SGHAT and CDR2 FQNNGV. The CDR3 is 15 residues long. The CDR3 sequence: CASSLAGGRGDEAFF. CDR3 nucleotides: TGTGCCAGCAGCTTAGCGGGGGGCAGGGGAGATGAAGCTTTCTTT. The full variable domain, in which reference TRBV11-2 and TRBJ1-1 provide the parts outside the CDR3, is EAGVAQSPRYKIIEKRQSVAFWCNPISGHATLYWYQQILGQGPKLLIQFQNNGVVDDSQLPKDRFSAERLKGVDSTLKIQPAKLEDSAVYLCASSLAGGRGDEAFFGQGTRLTVV.

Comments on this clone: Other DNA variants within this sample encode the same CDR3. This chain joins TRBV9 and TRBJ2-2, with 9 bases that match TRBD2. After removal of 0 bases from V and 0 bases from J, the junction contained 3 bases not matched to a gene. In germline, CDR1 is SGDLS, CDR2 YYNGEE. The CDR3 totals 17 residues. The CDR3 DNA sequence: TGTGCCAGCAGCGTAGGGGGCGGGGGGGCGAACACCGGGGAGCTGTTTTTT. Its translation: CASSVGGGGANTGELFF.

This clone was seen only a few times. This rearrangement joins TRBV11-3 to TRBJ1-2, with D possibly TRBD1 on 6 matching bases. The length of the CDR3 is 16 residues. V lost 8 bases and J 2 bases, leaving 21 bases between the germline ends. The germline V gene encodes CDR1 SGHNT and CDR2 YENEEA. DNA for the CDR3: TGTGCCAGCCTCCCCCCCCGGGACAACCTCAACTATGGCTACACCTTC. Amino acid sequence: CASLPPRDNLNYGYTF.

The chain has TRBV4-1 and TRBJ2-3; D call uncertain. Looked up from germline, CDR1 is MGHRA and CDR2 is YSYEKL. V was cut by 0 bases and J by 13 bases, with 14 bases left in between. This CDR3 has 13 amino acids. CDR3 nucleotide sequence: TGCGCCAGCAGCCAAGATAGGTACGAACGGGAGTATTTT. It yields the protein CASSQDRYEREYF.

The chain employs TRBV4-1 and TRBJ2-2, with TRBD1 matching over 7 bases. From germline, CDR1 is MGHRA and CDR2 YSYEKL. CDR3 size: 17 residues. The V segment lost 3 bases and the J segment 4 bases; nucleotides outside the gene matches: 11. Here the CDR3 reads CASSQEPGQFSTGELFF. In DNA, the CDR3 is TGCGCCAGCAGCCAGGAACCGGGACAGTTTTCCACCGGGGAGCTGTTTTTT.

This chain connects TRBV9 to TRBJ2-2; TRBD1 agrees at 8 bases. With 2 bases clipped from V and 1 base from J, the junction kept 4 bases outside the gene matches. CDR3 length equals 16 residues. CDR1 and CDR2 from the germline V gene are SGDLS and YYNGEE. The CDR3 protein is CASSVGGQVNTGELFF. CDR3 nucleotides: TGTGCCAGCAGCGTTGGGGGACAGGTGAACACCGGGGAGCTGTTTTTT.

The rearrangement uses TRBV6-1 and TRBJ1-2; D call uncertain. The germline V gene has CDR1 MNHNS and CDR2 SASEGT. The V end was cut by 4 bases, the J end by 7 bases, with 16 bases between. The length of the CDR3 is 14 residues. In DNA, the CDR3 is TGTGCCAGCAGTGCAACGGGGTACTCATGTGGCTACACCTTC. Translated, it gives CASSATGYSCGYTF.

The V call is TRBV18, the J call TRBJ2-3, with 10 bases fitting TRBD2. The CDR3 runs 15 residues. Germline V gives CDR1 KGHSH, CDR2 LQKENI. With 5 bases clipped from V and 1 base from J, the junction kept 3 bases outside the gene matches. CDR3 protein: CASSATSGGTDTQYF. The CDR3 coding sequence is TGTGCCAGCTCAGCAACTAGCGGGGGCACAGATACGCAGTATTTT.

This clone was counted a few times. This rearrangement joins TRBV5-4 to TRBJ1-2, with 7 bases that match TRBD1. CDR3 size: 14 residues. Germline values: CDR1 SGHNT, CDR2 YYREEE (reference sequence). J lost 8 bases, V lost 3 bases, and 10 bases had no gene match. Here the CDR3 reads CASSSIEQGYGYTF. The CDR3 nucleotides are TGTGCCAGCAGCTCGATCGAACAGGGGTACGGCTACACCTTC.

The CDR3 sequence: CASSPPTGRKRDYGYTF. The CDR3, as DNA: TGTGCCAGTAGCCCGCCGACAGGGAGAAAACGGGACTATGGCTACACCTTC. The chain has TRBV19 and TRBJ1-2; 7 bases are shared with TRBD1. This CDR3 is 17 amino acids long. The V gene's germline CDR1 is LNHDA and CDR2 SQIVND (reference sequence). V lost 6 bases and J lost 3; bases outside the gene matches: 16. Full variable domain (rest looked up from reference TRBV19 and TRBJ1-2): DGGITQSPKYLFRKEGQNVTLSCEQNLNHDAMYWYRQDPGQGLRLIYYSQIVNDFQKGDIAEGYSVSREKKESFPLTVTSAQKNPTAFYLCASSPPTGRKRDYGYTFGSGTRLTVV.

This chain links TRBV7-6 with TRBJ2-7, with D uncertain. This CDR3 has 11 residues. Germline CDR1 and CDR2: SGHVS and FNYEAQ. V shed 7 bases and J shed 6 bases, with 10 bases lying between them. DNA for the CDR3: TGTGCCAGCACCCCCCCTCTCGAGCAGTACTTC. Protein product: CASTPPLEQYF.

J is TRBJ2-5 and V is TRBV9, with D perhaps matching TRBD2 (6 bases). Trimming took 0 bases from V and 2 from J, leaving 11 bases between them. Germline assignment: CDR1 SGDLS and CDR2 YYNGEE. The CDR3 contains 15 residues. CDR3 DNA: TGTGCCAGCAGCGTAGCGGGGGTAGGTCAAGAGACCCAGTACTTC. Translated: CASSVAGVGQETQYF.

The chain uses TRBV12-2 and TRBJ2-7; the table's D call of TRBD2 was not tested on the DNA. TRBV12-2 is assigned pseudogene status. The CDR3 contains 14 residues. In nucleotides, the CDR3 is TGTGCAAGTCGCTTATCCACGAGCTCCTACGAGCAGTACTTC. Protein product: CASRLSTSSYEQYF.

The CDR3 nucleotides read TGTGCCAGCAGCCATATAGGGAGGAGGAACACTGAAGCTTTCTTT. Translated: CASSHIGRRNTEAFF. V gene TRBV14 combines with J gene TRBJ1-1; D not certain. The CDR3 totals 15 residues. V lost 3 bases and J 1 base, leaving 12 bases between the germline ends. Per the germline V gene, CDR1 is SGHDN and CDR2 is FVKESK.

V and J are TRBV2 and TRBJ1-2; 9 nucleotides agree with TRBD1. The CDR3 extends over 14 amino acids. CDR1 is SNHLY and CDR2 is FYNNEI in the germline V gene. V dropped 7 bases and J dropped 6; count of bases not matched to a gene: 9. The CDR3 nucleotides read TGTGCCAGCACAGTCTGGGACAGGGTACATGGCTACACCTTC. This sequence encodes CASTVWDRVHGYTF.

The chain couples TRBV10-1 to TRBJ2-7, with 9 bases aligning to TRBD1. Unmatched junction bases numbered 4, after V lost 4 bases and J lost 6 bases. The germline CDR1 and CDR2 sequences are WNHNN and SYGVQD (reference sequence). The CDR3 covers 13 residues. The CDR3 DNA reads TGCGCCAGCAGTGGGGGACAGGGCGGCGAGCAGTACTTC. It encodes CASSGGQGGEQYF.

CDR3 in amino acids: CASSVAPYTYEQYF. The CDR3 DNA reads as TGTGCCAGCAGCGTAGCTCCATACACCTACGAGCAGTACTTC. This chain joins TRBV9 and TRBJ2-7; D is unresolved. The CDR3 loop spans 14 amino acids. V gave up 0 bases and J gave up 2 bases, with 9 bases separating them. CDR1 and CDR2 (germline): SGDLS, YYNGEE.

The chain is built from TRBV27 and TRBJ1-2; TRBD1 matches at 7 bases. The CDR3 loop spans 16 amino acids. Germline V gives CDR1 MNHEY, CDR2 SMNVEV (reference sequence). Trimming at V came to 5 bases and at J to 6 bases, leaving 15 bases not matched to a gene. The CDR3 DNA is TGTGCCAGCAGTCCGACTGACAGGGTCCCGGCGCATGGCTACACCTTC. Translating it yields CASSPTDRVPAHGYTF.

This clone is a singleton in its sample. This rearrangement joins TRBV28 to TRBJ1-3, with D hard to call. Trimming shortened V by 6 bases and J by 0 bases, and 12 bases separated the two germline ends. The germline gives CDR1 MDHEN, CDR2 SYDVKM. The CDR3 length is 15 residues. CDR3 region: CASSLTLYSGNTIYF. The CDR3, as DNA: TGTGCCAGCAGCCTGACACTCTACTCTGGAAACACCATATATTTT.

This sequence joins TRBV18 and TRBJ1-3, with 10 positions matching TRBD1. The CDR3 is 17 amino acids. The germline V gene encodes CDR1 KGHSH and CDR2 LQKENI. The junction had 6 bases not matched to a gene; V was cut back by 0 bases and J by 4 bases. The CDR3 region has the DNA TGTGCCAGCTCACCACCGAGACAGGGGGCAAGAGGAAACACCATATATTTT. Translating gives CASSPPRQGARGNTIYF.

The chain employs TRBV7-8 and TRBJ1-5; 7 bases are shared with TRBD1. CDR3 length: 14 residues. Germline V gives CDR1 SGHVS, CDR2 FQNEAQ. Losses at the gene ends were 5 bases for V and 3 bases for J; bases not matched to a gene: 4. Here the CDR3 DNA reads TGTGCCAGCAGCAAACAGGGGACCAATCAGCCCCAGCATTTT. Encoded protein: CASSKQGTNQPQHF.

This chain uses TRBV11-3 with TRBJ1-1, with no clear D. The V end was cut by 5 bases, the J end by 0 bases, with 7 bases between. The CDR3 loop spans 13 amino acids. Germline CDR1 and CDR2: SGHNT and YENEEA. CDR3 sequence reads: CASSVGVNTEAFF. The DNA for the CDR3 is TGTGCCAGCAGCGTCGGGGTGAACACTGAAGCTTTCTTT.

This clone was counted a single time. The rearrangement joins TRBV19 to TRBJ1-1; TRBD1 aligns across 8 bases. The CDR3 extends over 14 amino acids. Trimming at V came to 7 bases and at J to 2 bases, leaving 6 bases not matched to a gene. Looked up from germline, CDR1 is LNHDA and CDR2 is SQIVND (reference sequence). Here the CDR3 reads CASTRTGINTEAFF. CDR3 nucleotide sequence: TGTGCCAGTACGAGGACAGGGATTAACACTGAAGCTTTCTTT. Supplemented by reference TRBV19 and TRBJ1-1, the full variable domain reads DGGITQSPKYLFRKEGQNVTLSCEQNLNHDAMYWYRQDPGQGLRLIYYSQIVNDFQKGDIAEGYSVSREKKESFPLTVTSAQKNPTAFYLCASTRTGINTEAFFGQGTRLTVV.

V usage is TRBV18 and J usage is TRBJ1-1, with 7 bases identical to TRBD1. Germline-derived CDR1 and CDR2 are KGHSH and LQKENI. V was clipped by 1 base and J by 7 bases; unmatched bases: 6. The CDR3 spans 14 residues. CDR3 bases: TGTGCCAGCTCACCACGGACAGGAGTCCGTGAAGCTTTCTTT. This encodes CASSPRTGVREAFF.

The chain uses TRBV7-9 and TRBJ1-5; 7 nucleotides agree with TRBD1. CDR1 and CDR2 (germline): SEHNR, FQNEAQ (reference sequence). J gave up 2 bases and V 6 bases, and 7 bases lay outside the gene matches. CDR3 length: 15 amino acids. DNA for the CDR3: TGTGCCAGCAGTTTGGGACAGTATGGCAATCAGCCCCAGCATTTT. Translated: CASSLGQYGNQPQHF.

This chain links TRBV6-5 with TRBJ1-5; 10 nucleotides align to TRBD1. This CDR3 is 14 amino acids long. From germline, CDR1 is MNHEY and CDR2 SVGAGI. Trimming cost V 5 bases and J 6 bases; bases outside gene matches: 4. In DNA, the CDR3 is TGTGCCAGCAGTGGGGGACAGGGGTTTCAGCCCCAGCATTTT. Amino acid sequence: CASSGGQGFQPQHF.